The next 28 T cell receptor beta chains were all read from a single sample in a study of blood T cell repertoires in COVID-19. TCRdb's copy holds only in-frame clones and misses some; the assay was immunoSEQ multiplex PCR. The profile shows roughly 200,000 clones, about 81% of them singletons. Specimen: peripheral blood. The receptors derive from a woman older than 75 with COVID-19, enrolled during active disease.

The V gene is TRBV24-1, the J gene TRBJ2-3; 8 bases line up with TRBD2. CDR3 size: 15 residues. The germline gives CDR1 KGHDR, CDR2 SFDVKD. Losses at the gene ends were 6 bases for V and 6 bases for J; bases not matched to a gene: 10. The DNA of the CDR3 is TGTGCCACCAGTCCCGGGGCGGGGGGCGATGATACGCAGTATTTT. This gives the protein CATSPGAGGDDTQYF.

V usage is TRBV2 and J usage is TRBJ1-3, with 9 positions matching TRBD1. CDR1 is SNHLY and CDR2 is FYNNEI in the germline V gene. V dropped 5 bases and J dropped 4; count of bases not matched to a gene: 6. This CDR3 is 15 amino acids long. The DNA for the CDR3 is TGTGCCAGCAGTCGACACAGGGGGCAAGGAAACACCATATATTTT. The encoded protein is CASSRHRGQGNTIYF.

The chain carries TRBV5-8 and TRBJ1-2, with D unresolved. The CDR3 length is 14 residues. V lost 7 bases, J lost 0 bases, and 13 bases lay in between. Germline CDR1 SGHTS, CDR2 YDEGEE. DNA for the CDR3: TGTGCCAGCGGGGAGAGGCCTGCTAACTATGGCTACACCTTC. Translating gives CASGERPANYGYTF.

This clone was recorded once. The V call is TRBV2, the J call TRBJ1-6; 10 bases line up with TRBD1. Per germline, CDR1 SNHLY and CDR2 FYNNEI. V lost 10 bases and J lost 7; bases outside the gene matches: 4. This CDR3 comprises 13 residues. CDR3 residues: CAKGTGVNSPLHF. CDR3 coding DNA: TGTGCCAAGGGGACAGGGGTAAATTCACCCCTCCACTTT.

This clone was detected only once. The chain joins TRBV14 to TRBJ2-5, with 11 bases aligning to TRBD2. V lost 2 bases and J lost 4; bases outside the gene matches: 3. The CDR3 is 15 amino acids. Germline-derived CDR1 and CDR2 are SGHDN and FVKESK. The CDR3 spells CASSQLAGGPETQYF. The CDR3 DNA reads TGTGCCAGCAGCCAATTAGCGGGGGGGCCAGAGACCCAGTACTTC.

This chain joins TRBV27 and TRBJ2-3; TRBD1 matches at 7 bases. V was pared by 6 bases and J by 9 bases, with 15 bases of the junction left unmatched. Germline loops: CDR1 MNHEY, CDR2 SMNVEV (reference sequence). CDR3 size: 15 residues. CDR3 amino acids: CASSPRDRAEWTQYF. The CDR3 DNA reads as TGTGCCAGCAGCCCCCGGGACAGAGCCGAATGGACGCAGTATTTT.

The chain joins TRBV10-3 to TRBJ1-1, with 8 bases lining up with TRBD1. The junction had 8 bases not matched to a gene; V was cut back by 3 bases and J by 5 bases. The CDR3 is made up of 15 amino acids. Germline V gene sequence: CDR1 ENHRY, CDR2 SYGVKD. CDR3 in amino acids: CAISDHRGRVTEAFF. In nucleotides, the CDR3 is TGTGCCATCAGTGACCACAGGGGGAGGGTGACTGAAGCTTTCTTT.

This chain links TRBV27 with TRBJ1-5; D is unresolved. The CDR3 is 15 amino acids. The germline CDR1 and CDR2 sequences are MNHEY and SMNVEV (reference sequence). V lost 2 bases, J lost 4 bases, and 12 bases lay in between. In DNA form, the CDR3 reads TGTGCCAGCAGTTTAGGTATTGACTCAAATCAGCCCCAGCATTTT. Its translation is CASSLGIDSNQPQHF.

The CDR3 region has the DNA TGTGCCAGCAGCTTAAACAGGGCTTACGAGCAGTACTTC. Its protein is CASSLNRAYEQYF. The gene calls are TRBV11-1 and TRBJ2-7; TRBD1 is a possible D gene (6 bases). Germline-derived CDR1 and CDR2 are SGHAT and FQDESV (reference sequence). The CDR3 runs 13 residues. V lost 2 bases and J 4 bases, leaving 9 bases between the germline ends.

This clone was seen a few times. CDR3: CASSYTNSYEQYF. The CDR3, as DNA: TGTGCCAGCAGTTACACAAACTCCTACGAGCAGTACTTC. The V and J genes are TRBV6-2 or TRBV6-3 and TRBJ2-7; unclear D gene. V lost 2 bases and J lost 0, with 5 bases in between. This CDR3 spans 13 amino acids. Germline CDR1 reads MNHEY; CDR2 reads SVGEGT.

This sequence joins TRBV5-1 and TRBJ2-1, with a tentative D call TRBD1 (6 bases). CDR1 and CDR2 from the germline V gene are SGHRS and YFSETQ. V was cut by 2 bases and J by 3 bases, with 15 bases left in between. The CDR3 has 16 residues. The CDR3 region is CASSLIMDSLYNEQFF. CDR3 DNA: TGCGCCAGCAGCTTAATCATGGACAGTCTCTACAATGAGCAGTTCTTC.

The chain joins TRBV3-1 (or the pseudogene TRBV3-2) to TRBJ2-1; 9 bases align to TRBD1. The V and J ends lost 4 bases and 6 bases, in that order; junction bases with no gene match: 7. Germline V gives CDR1 LGHDT, CDR2 YNNKEL (reference sequence). The CDR3 sequence is 15 residues long. The CDR3 region has the DNA TGTGCCAGCAGCCCCGAGACAGGGGGGCTCAATGAGCAGTTCTTC. Its translation: CASSPETGGLNEQFF.

CDR3 loop: CASSLGSMETQYF. The CDR3 coding sequence is TGCGCCAGCAGCTTGGGTAGTATGGAGACCCAGTACTTC. The rearrangement links TRBV5-1 to TRBJ2-5; no firm D call. The V and J ends lost 0 bases and 5 bases respectively, with 8 bases between them. This CDR3 region has 13 residues. Germline lookup yields CDR1 SGHRS and CDR2 YFSETQ.

This clone was seen a few times. The gene calls are TRBV7-3 and TRBJ2-3; 7 nucleotides align to TRBD2. The CDR3 runs to 13 residues. Unmatched junction bases numbered 8, after V lost 11 bases and J lost 3 bases. Germline CDR1 SGHTA, CDR2 FQGTGA. The CDR3 region has the DNA TGTGCCTCCCGGGGGGTCGGGACAGATACGCAGTATTTT. Its protein is CASRGVGTDTQYF.

This chain links TRBV19 with TRBJ2-7; 11 positions agree with TRBD1. The CDR3 runs to 15 residues. The trim removed 2 bases at V and 3 bases at J, leaving 3 bases unmatched. The germline V gene encodes CDR1 LNHDA and CDR2 SQIVND (reference sequence). The CDR3 sequence is CASSITGQGGYEQYF. CDR3 bases: TGTGCCAGTAGTATAACGGGACAGGGGGGCTACGAGCAGTACTTC. Full variable domain (missing parts from reference TRBV19 and TRBJ2-7): DGGITQSPKYLFRKEGQNVTLSCEQNLNHDAMYWYRQDPGQGLRLIYYSQIVNDFQKGDIAEGYSVSREKKESFPLTVTSAQKNPTAFYLCASSITGQGGYEQYFGPGTRLTVT.

Remarks on this clone: This sample includes further DNA sequences coding for the same CDR3. This chain joins TRBV5-5 and TRBJ1-5; D not resolved. Deletions cut 4 bases from V and 4 bases from J, with 9 bases between. The CDR3 sequence is 13 residues long. The germline V gene has CDR1 SGHKS and CDR2 YYEKEE (reference sequence). For the CDR3, the DNA is TGTGCCAGCAGCCCAGCCGGGAATCAGCCCCAGCATTTT. This sequence encodes CASSPAGNQPQHF.

This clone was counted once. The chain employs TRBV29-1 and TRBJ2-7; 10 bases line up with TRBD1. The CDR3 covers 15 residues. Germline values: CDR1 SQVTM, CDR2 ANQGSEA. V shed 4 bases and J 2 bases; nucleotides not matched to a gene: 8. In nucleotides, the CDR3 is TGCAGCGTTGCGGGGGGGGACAGGGGCACCTACGAGCAGTACTTC. Protein: CSVAGGDRGTYEQYF.

The V gene is TRBV2, the J gene TRBJ2-7, with D perhaps TRBD2 (7 bases). The CDR3 length is 14 residues. The V end was cut by 3 bases, the J end by 6 bases, with 15 bases between. The germline V gene has CDR1 SNHLY and CDR2 FYNNEI. In DNA, the CDR3 is TGTGCCAGCAGTGAGGGCCAGGGAGGGGGCGAGCAGTACTTC. Its translation: CASSEGQGGGEQYF. The full variable domain, completed using reference TRBV2 and TRBJ2-7, is EPEVTQTPSHQVTQMGQEVILRCVPISNHLYFYWYRQILGQKVEFLVSFYNNEISEKSEIFDDQFSVERPDGSNFTLKIRSTKLEDSAMYFCASSEGQGGGEQYFGPGTRLTVT.

The rearrangement joins TRBV7-9 to TRBJ1-4; D not certain. The CDR3 has 15 amino acids. Germline-derived CDR1 and CDR2 are SEHNR and FQNEAQ (reference sequence). With 0 bases removed from V and 4 bases from J, the gap between germline ends came to 9 bases. This CDR3 reads CASSLARQINEKLFF. The DNA of the CDR3 is TGTGCCAGCAGCTTAGCCCGTCAGATTAATGAAAAACTGTTTTTT. The complete variable domain, with remaining parts taken from reference TRBV7-9 and TRBJ1-4, reads DTGVSQNPRHKITKRGQNVTFRCDPISEHNRLYWYRQTLGQGPEFLTYFQNEAQLEKSRLLSDRFSAERPKGSFSTLEIQRTEQGDSAMYLCASSLARQINEKLFFGSGTQLSVL.

The chain combines TRBV7-9 with TRBJ1-1, with D perhaps matching TRBD1 (6 bases). The CDR3 runs to 15 residues. V lost 1 base and J lost 3, with 12 bases in between. Germline assignment: CDR1 SEHNR and CDR2 FQNEAQ (reference sequence). The CDR3 sequence: CASSLEGGTDTEAFF. The CDR3 DNA follows: TGTGCCAGCAGCTTAGAAGGGGGAACTGACACTGAAGCTTTCTTT.

This chain joins TRBV4-1 and TRBJ2-1, with D possibly being TRBD2 (5 bases). CDR3 length: 18 amino acids. The germline V gene encodes CDR1 MGHRA and CDR2 YSYEKL. Trimming removed 5 bases at V and 2 bases at J, with 22 bases between. DNA of the CDR3: TGCGCCAGCAGCGAGTGGCGCAATGTTGCGGGTGCCTACAATGAGCAGTTCTTC. Translation gives CASSEWRNVAGAYNEQFF.

This clone was recorded only once. The chain links TRBV15 to TRBJ2-3; 14 bases fit TRBD2. Germline assignment: CDR1 LNHNV and CDR2 YYDKDF (reference sequence). The CDR3 is 20 residues long. Trimming took 0 bases from V and 2 from J; bases not matched to a gene: 10. CDR3 nucleotide sequence: TGTGCCACCAGCAGAGAATCAGGACTAGCGGGGGGACTTTACACAGATACGCAGTATTTT. Translated: CATSRESGLAGGLYTDTQYF.

This clone appeared a single time. The chain links TRBV28 to TRBJ1-5; D is ambiguous. The CDR3 is made up of 17 amino acids. From germline, CDR1 is MDHEN and CDR2 SYDVKM. The ends were cut back, 3 bases at V and 0 bases at J, with 15 bases in the middle. DNA for the CDR3: TGTGCCAGCAGTTTTATCGGGGTGGGGTATAGCAATCAGCCCCAGCATTTT. This translates into CASSFIGVGYSNQPQHF.

The chain combines TRBV19 with TRBJ2-1, with D tentatively TRBD2 (5 bases). The CDR3 covers 13 residues. Germline CDR1 reads LNHDA; CDR2 reads SQIVND (reference sequence). The V end was cut by 3 bases, the J end by 7 bases, with 10 bases between. DNA for the CDR3: TGTGCCAGTAGTATCCGGGGAAAGAATGAGCAGTTCTTC. Encoded protein: CASSIRGKNEQFF.

This chain uses TRBV6-5 with TRBJ1-5, with 8 bases matching TRBD1. This CDR3 contains 14 residues. Germline loops: CDR1 MNHEY, CDR2 SVGAGI. The J segment lost 3 bases and the V segment lost 5 bases, leaving 3 bases of the junction unmatched. CDR3 sequence (DNA): TGTGCCAGCAGTCCGGACAGGGCCAATCAGCCCCAGCATTTT. Translating gives CASSPDRANQPQHF.

The chain combines TRBV5-1 with TRBJ2-1, with 7 bases fitting TRBD1. Germline lookup yields CDR1 SGHRS and CDR2 YFSETQ. With 0 bases clipped from V and 3 bases from J, the junction kept 3 bases outside the gene matches. The CDR3 runs to 15 residues. The CDR3 is CASSLAAGGYNEQFF. The CDR3 nucleotides are TGCGCCAGCAGCTTGGCGGCAGGGGGCTACAATGAGCAGTTCTTC.

The sample holds a few counts of this clone. The CDR3 DNA sequence: TGTGCCAGCAGCGTAGCGGGGGGGCCCGGGGAGCTGTTTTTT. Protein: CASSVAGGPGELFF. V is TRBV9 and J is TRBJ2-2; TRBD2 aligns across 8 bases. V lost 0 bases to trimming and J lost 6 bases; unmatched junction nucleotides: 1. Germline values: CDR1 SGDLS, CDR2 YYNGEE. The CDR3 length is 14 residues.

This chain links TRBV19 with TRBJ2-5; D unresolved. CDR1 is LNHDA and CDR2 is SQIVND in the germline V gene (reference sequence). V dropped 5 bases and J dropped 9 bases, with 10 bases sitting between them. This CDR3 region has 11 residues. CDR3: CASSGTSAQYF. In DNA, the CDR3 is TGTGCCAGTAGTGGCACCTCAGCCCAGTACTTC. Full variable domain (outside the CDR3, taken from reference TRBV19 and TRBJ2-5): DGGITQSPKYLFRKEGQNVTLSCEQNLNHDAMYWYRQDPGQGLRLIYYSQIVNDFQKGDIAEGYSVSREKKESFPLTVTSAQKNPTAFYLCASSGTSAQYFGPGTRLLVL.